This T cell receptor beta chain stems from a study of cytomegalovirus exposure and HLA in healthy donors (dated by TCRdb to about 2017). About the full investigation: In an earlier analysis of under 600 of the donors, around 290 Gb of sequence data and about 110 million unique TCR beta sequences from about 190 million T cells were reported. Approximately 330 gigabases of sequencing data and around 85 million unique TCR sequences made up an early release that covered nearly 650 HLA-typed donors. The genetic ancestry cluster associated with self-reported Caucasian donors included over 80% of the 398 genotyped donors. The study was designed to test whether signatures of past pathogen exposure could be identified by cataloging public T cell receptors. The study used immunosequencing to profile the T cell repertoires of around 600 subjects and linked those repertoires to cytomegalovirus serostatus. A separate validation cohort of roughly 130 different subjects was used in addition to the roughly 670-subject first cohort. To predict cytomegalovirus infection status, the study brought together high-throughput TCR immunosequencing, statistical association of individual TCRs with disease status, and machine learning. A later analysis re-examined previously published TCR beta repertoires from around 670 donors and added high-resolution HLA genotyping to investigate patterns of TCR occurrence. The later analysis used no new phenotypic data to find candidate immune exposures, relying instead on TCR beta sequences and their occurrence across donors. An earlier analysis of some 500 of the donors used high-throughput TCR beta sequencing to judge whether each TCR beta V gene segment behaved as functional or pseudogenic. Donor age, sex, ethnicity and CMV serostatus were compiled alongside the repertoire data. A later genetic analysis used genome-wide SNP genotypes for about 60% of the roughly 700 donors, treating that subset as a discovery cohort. All discovery cohort repertoires had been generated on a single sequencing platform. HLA typing covered class I and class II loci at four-digit resolution. Typing coverage differed by locus: A, B, C, DRB1 and DQB1 were typed in roughly 620-630 donors, DQA1 in about 510, DPA1 in around 600, and DPB1 in just under 490. Several DR-DQ haplotypes were handled as single units for association and clustering, since linkage in the cohort was strong. Among over 350 genotyped donors of the cohort, an average of 235,054 unique TCR beta nucleotide sequences were sequenced per donor, roughly 18% of them non-productive.

In the germline V gene, CDR1 corresponds to SGHTA and CDR2 to FQGNSA. V ends up 6 bases short and J 4 bases short, with an unmatched junction base count of 8. Spanning cysteine to phenylalanine, the CDR3 consists of 15 amino acids. The retained sequence is limited to the CDR3, 45 bases, with the frame set at the first base. Broad study findings and their caveats: A cluster of highly shared sequence variants was judged likely to be a technical artifact of the sequencing pipeline. A later genetic analysis reported fewer N-insertions in productive TCRs among donors in an Asian-associated ancestry cluster than the approximately 670-donor mean. In vitro tests confirmed that three of the cytomegalovirus-associated TCR beta chains recognize cytomegalovirus antigens. Strong co-occurrence of HLA alleles, especially DR and DQ, made assigning TCR associations to individual alleles difficult. The authors suggested that the approach could potentially be generalized to other disease states and immunological phenotypes. Correlated functional status among segregating V segments might be attributable to linkage disequilibrium, but an unknown experimental factor could not be ruled out. Some IMGT-functional V segments, including TRBV6-2 and TRBV6-3, could not be told apart with the 87-base-pair reads, so those segments were excluded. In a later analysis, TCR association rates were found to vary across HLA loci, with the most associated TCRs seen for DRB1 alleles and the fewest for HLA-C alleles. Because counts were too low, 15 to 20 rarely observed V segments, including chromosome 9 orphons, were excluded from the earlier analysis of 587 of the donors. In this cohort, only TCR beta chains were sequenced, and detectable features were limited by the absence of alpha or paired-chain data. Because some donors lacked HLA typing at each locus, the association tests relied only on the typed subset. A later analysis found that most CMV-associated TCR beta chains appeared HLA-restricted, with HLA associations seemingly driven largely by CMV exposure. Compared with equally common non-associated chains, HLA-associated TCR beta chains in a later analysis were more clonally expanded and had lower generation probabilities. In a later genetic analysis, a missense DCLRE1C variant was associated with V-gene and J-gene trimming of TCR beta chains, and the association was replicated in an independent cohort. A later analysis reported that several top co-occurrence clusters appeared linked to parvovirus B19, influenza, CMV and Epstein-Barr virus. A further reported finding was that TCR beta sequences accurately predicted the HLA-A and HLA-B alleles for most subjects in the first cohort. Broadly in line with IMGT annotations, most TCR beta V segments showed up in productive rearrangements about 87% or about 30% of the time in an earlier analysis of under 700 of the donors. A later analysis associated about 17,000 TCR beta sequences with specific HLA alleles at a false discovery rate of 0.05. The presence/absence analyses assumed that sequencing depth was roughly uniform across donors, and that assumption may not be true. A total of roughly 160 TCR beta chains were listed by the study as associated with cytomegalovirus. The only immune exposure information available for the cohort was CMV serostatus. While some public TCRs were present in many individuals, most TCR sequences turned up only very rarely across donors. In both the original and validation cohorts, the classifier was reported to diagnose cytomegalovirus status with high specificity and sensitivity.

The cohort comprised approximately 700 healthy bone marrow donors. At the time of sampling, all cohort members were nominally healthy, though unrecorded immune exposures were likely present. The donor tested CMV seropositive and was one of the 289 seropositive cohort members. Each donor provided a peripheral blood sample, and peripheral blood mononuclear cells were used for TCR beta sequencing. The Qiagen DNeasy Blood Extraction Kit was used to extract genomic DNA from the blood cell samples. In regard to this clone: Its antigen target is currently unknown. The input lacks base qualities; no much larger clone sits a single base away.

The library was generated by the immunoSEQ multiplex PCR assay. For the multiplex PCR, a mixture combining 60 forward primers for TCR Vbeta segments and 13 reverse primers for TCR Jbeta segments was used. The CDR3 region of rearranged TCR beta genes was amplified from genomic DNA by a multiplex PCR assay. On the Illumina HiSeq System, the amplified TCR beta libraries were sequenced as 87-base-pair reads. For the original study's pipeline: A later analysis tallied tens of millions of unique TCR beta chains across the 550 to 850 repertoires, and around 12 million of those chains were shared by two or more donors. To remove PCR and sequencing errors, raw reads were error-corrected and collapsed into unique sequences using a nearest-neighbor algorithm that merged closely related sequences. V, D and J gene segments were assigned by aligning CDR3 sequences to IMGT reference sequences. For a sequence to be retained, at least a six-nucleotide match to both a V gene segment and a J gene segment was required. A rearrangement counted as productive if the CDR3 had no stop codons and remained in frame with V and J, and every other rearrangement counted as non-productive. CDR3 was defined by IMGT convention, running from the second conserved V-encoded cysteine to the conserved J-encoded phenylalanine. In an earlier analysis of roughly 610 of the donors, sequences lacking an unambiguous match to a single V gene segment were excluded. An earlier analysis of fewer than 750 of the donors called V segments functional above 56.7% productive rearrangements and segregating when the between-donor standard deviation exceeded 5%. A statistical classification framework was developed to diagnose cytomegalovirus status using the catalog of TCR beta chain sequences. In a later analysis, TCR nucleotide sequences were compared against IMGT/GENE-DB human TR gene sequences so that V and J genes could be assigned. Using the TCRdist pipeline, a later analysis assigned CDR3 sequences along with most-parsimonious VDJ recombination scenarios. In a later analysis, every TCR beta chain was defined by the combination of its CDR3 amino acid sequence and its V-gene family, and reads without a unique V-gene family were dropped. A later analysis removed 600 or so highly shared, low-generation-probability nucleotide sequences to deal with suspected cross-contamination and a sequencing artifact. For each public chain, a later analysis derived a clonal expansion index from normalized ranks of inferred template counts within each repertoire. A later analysis computed generation probabilities with a VDJ recombination model fitted to out-of-frame rearrangements, and checked the results against IGoR. In a later analysis, TCR-TCR, TCR-HLA and TCR-CMV co-occurrence was scored with hypergeometric tests, and a repertoire-size bias correction was applied to TCR pairs. False discovery rates were estimated in a later analysis by permuting HLA or CMV assignments 20 times. A later analysis grouped co-occurring TCRs with DBSCAN, adding TCRdist sequence similarity when clustering within HLA-allele-positive subsets. Repertoires with fewer than 30,000 or more than 120,000 public chains, plus five repertoires with anomalous nucleotide sharing, were excluded from co-occurrence clustering. TCRdb's version of the immuneACCESS table is confined to in-frame rearrangements and falls short of the full clone set. An unresolved V gene accounts for under half of the shortfall where checked; the remainder is of unknown origin. The D gene and trimming were derived from the DNA, and the V and J assignments and clone size from that table. The sample data list about 160,000 clones, and over 80% of these were observed just once. The ten largest clonotypes hold around 6.9% of the sample.

The chain links TRBV7-2 with TRBJ2-7; 11 nucleotides in the junction match TRBD2. Sequenced material: PBMCs. The receptor comes from a male donor in good health and CMV-seropositive. This receptor carries the CDR3 CASSLLAGARYEQYF. The DNA sequence is TGTGCCAGCAGTTTACTAGCGGGGGCGAGGTACGAGCAGTACTTC. Where the CDR3 stops, the reference TRBV7-2 and TRBJ2-7 genes take over; the full variable domain is GAGVSQSPSNKVTEKGKDVELRCDPISGHTALYWYRQSLGQGLEFLIYFQGNSAPDKSGLPSDRFSAERTGGSVSTLTIQRTQQEDSAVYLCASSLLAGARYEQYFGPGTRLTVT.